These 18 T cell receptor beta chains originate from one sample sequenced in a study of breast tumors, draining lymph nodes, adjacent tissues listed by TCRdb under 2016. The method was multiplex PCR. Sequencing was performed on an Illumina HiSeq 2000. TCRdb handled the public reads itself, with Q25 trimming in fastp and clone calling in MiXCR, and kept productive beta chains. Each entry is one CDR3 protein sequence, shown with its most common DNA and genes. The sample records approximately 230,000 distinct CDR3 sequences, about 34% of which are singletons. Approximately 4% of the sample belongs to the ten largest clones. The lymph node samples were taken from the axillary draining lymph nodes of breast cancer patients. What was sequenced was axillary lymph node tissue. The origin of the receptors is a female donor with breast cancer. Some clones in this sample may be carry-over from other donors' samples.

A note on this clonotype: Sequence at one end of the junction differs from germline and may be a read error. J is TRBJ2-5 and V is TRBV5-1, with D uncertain. CDR3 length: 12 residues. The germline gives CDR1 SGHRS, CDR2 YFSETQ. This chain's CDR3 is CASSLARETHYF. The CDR3 nucleotides read TGCGCCAGCAGCTTGGCCAGAGAGACCCACTACTTC. The full variable domain, with the rest looked up from reference TRBV5-1 and TRBJ2-5, is KAGVTQTPRYLIKTRGQQVTLSCSPISGHRSVSWYQQTPGQGLQFLFEYFSETQRNKGNFPGRFSGRQFSNSRSEMNVSTLELGDSALYLCASSLARETHYFGPGTRLLVL.

This clonotype showed up just once. This sequence joins TRBV4-1 and TRBJ1-6; 10 bases fit TRBD1. Germline-derived CDR1 and CDR2 are MGHRA and YSYEKL. CDR3 length equals 15 residues. V dropped 3 bases and J dropped 8; count of bases not matched to a gene: 4. Here the CDR3 reads CASSHKDRGDSPLHF. The DNA for the CDR3 is TGCGCCAGCAGCCATAAGGACAGGGGGGATTCACCCCTCCACTTT.

This clonotype was seen at least ten times. One end of the junction fails to match germline, which may point to a read error. The chain has TRBV20-1 and TRBJ1-2, with 7 bases aligning to TRBD1. The germline CDR1 and CDR2 sequences are DFQATT and SNEGSKA (reference sequence). This CDR3 contains 12 residues. The CDR3 sequence is CSASGQNYGSTF. In DNA, the CDR3 is TGCAGTGCGTCGGGACAGAACTATGGCTCCACCTTC.

V usage is TRBV14 and J usage is TRBJ1-1; D may be TRBD1 (5 bases). There are 18 residues in the CDR3. V was clipped by 1 base and J by 4 bases, with 22 bases between them. Germline lookup yields CDR1 SGHDN and CDR2 FVKESK. CDR3 loop: CASSQVRGRTPGGTEAFF. The CDR3 DNA follows: TGTGCCAGCAGCCAAGTAAGGGGTAGGACACCGGGGGGCACTGAAGCTTTCTTT. Full variable domain (rest looked up from reference TRBV14 and TRBJ1-1): EAGVTQFPSHSVIEKGQTVTLRCDPISGHDNLYWYRRVMGKEIKFLLHFVKESKQDESGMPNNRFLAERTGGTYSTLKVQPAELEDSGVYFCASSQVRGRTPGGTEAFFGQGTRLTVV.

This clonotype was seen repeatedly, ten times or more. The chain recombines TRBV11-3 with TRBJ2-7; unclear D gene. The CDR3 contains 11 residues. CDR1 and CDR2 from the germline V gene are SGHNT and YENEEA. Deletions cut 3 bases from V and 6 bases from J, with 6 bases between. The CDR3 protein is CASSFGVEQYF. The CDR3 DNA sequence: TGTGCCAGCAGCTTTGGAGTCGAGCAGTACTTC.

In the case of this clonotype: A much larger clone differs from this one at a single base, so this may be a read error. The V call is TRBV6-6, the J call TRBJ1-5; tentative D call: TRBD1 (6 bases). This CDR3 comprises 15 residues. V lost 2 bases and J 5 bases, leaving 13 bases between the germline ends. CDR1 and CDR2 from the germline V gene are MNHNY and SVGAGI (reference sequence). In DNA, the CDR3 is TGTGCCAGCAGTTACCCGCAGGCAGGGGATCAGCCCCAGCATTTT. It codes for CASSYPQAGDQPQHF.

This clonotype was detected many times. This chain uses TRBV2 with TRBJ1-4; 9 bases fit TRBD1. The CDR3 spans 14 residues. V trimming: 6 bases; J trimming: 8 bases; junction bases outside the gene matches: 7. Germline values: CDR1 SNHLY, CDR2 FYNNEI. CDR3 in amino acids: CASRAGTGKEKLFF. The CDR3 nucleotides read TGTGCCAGCAGGGCCGGGACAGGGAAGGAAAAACTGTTTTTT.

The sample holds many counts of this clonotype. The junction differs from germline at one of its ends, possibly a read error. V usage is TRBV19 and J usage is TRBJ2-7; D call uncertain. Germline CDR1 and CDR2: LNHDA and SQIVND (reference sequence). There are 9 residues in the CDR3. The CDR3 sequence is CASTQSLHF. CDR3 sequence (DNA): TGTGCCAGTACACAGTCGCTACACTTC.

This clonotype was observed at least ten times. The chain uses TRBV5-1 and TRBJ1-2, with TRBD1 identical over 10 bases. The CDR3 is made up of 13 amino acids. Trimming removed 7 bases from V and 6 bases from J; junction bases left unmatched: 6. Germline V lookup: CDR1 SGHRS, CDR2 YFSETQ. CDR3 DNA: TGCGCCAGCCGGTATGGGACAGGGGATGGCTACACCTTC. Its translation is CASRYGTGDGYTF.

Ten or more counts support this clonotype. This may be a read error, as it is one base from a much larger clone. The chain links TRBV7-9 to TRBJ2-6; tentatively, D is TRBD1 (5 bases). Germline V CDR1 and CDR2: SEHNR, FQNEAQ (reference sequence). The CDR3 sequence is 17 residues long. The CDR3 loop reads CASSLVRVFSGANLLTF. As DNA, the CDR3 is TGTGCCAGCAGCTTAGTCCGGGTGTTCTCTGGGGCCAACCTCCTGACTTTC.

The chain couples TRBV15 to TRBJ2-7, with unresolved D. V shed 3 bases and J shed 6 bases, with 15 bases lying between them. CDR3 length: 14 amino acids. Germline V lookup: CDR1 LNHNV, CDR2 YYDKDF (reference sequence). The CDR3 spells CATSSAGPESEQYF. The CDR3, as DNA: TGTGCCACCAGCAGTGCCGGGCCTGAATCCGAGCAGTACTTC.

This clonotype was seen only a few times. The chain combines TRBV27 with TRBJ2-1; 8 bases agree with TRBD2. Germline V CDR1 and CDR2: MNHEY, SMNVEV (reference sequence). V lost 5 bases and J lost 9; bases outside the gene matches: 6. The CDR3 covers 13 residues. CDR3 sequence: CASSPGTSAEQFF. CDR3 DNA: TGTGCCAGCAGTCCCGGGACTAGTGCTGAGCAGTTCTTC.

With regard to this clonotype: The germline gene is not matched at one end of the junction; a read error may be the cause. The chain links TRBV29-1 to TRBJ1-5, with 7 bases lining up with TRBD1. Germline V CDR1 and CDR2: SQVTM, ANQGSEA. The CDR3 sequence is 13 residues long. Here the CDR3 reads CSVGQEAGQPQHF. Here the CDR3 DNA reads TGCAGCGTAGGACAGGAGGCCGGTCAGCCCCAGCACTTT.

The chain carries TRBV13 and TRBJ2-7; D is undetermined. The CDR3 runs 16 residues. The V and J ends lost 3 bases and 2 bases respectively, with 17 bases between them. The germline V gene encodes CDR1 PRHDT and CDR2 FYEKMQ (reference sequence). DNA of the CDR3: TGTGCCAGCAGCTTTCGTCGGCGACTTGCAACCTACGAGCAGTACTTC. Its translation: CASSFRRRLATYEQYF.

This clonotype has at least ten counts. The chain links TRBV7-9 to TRBJ1-2; TRBD1 matches 7 bases. The CDR3 runs to 15 residues. V shed 1 base, J shed 4 bases, and the junction held 6 bases outside the gene matches. CDR1 and CDR2 from the germline V gene are SEHNR and FQNEAQ (reference sequence). CDR3 DNA: TGTGCCAGCAGCTTAGTATCGCAGGGGGTCTATGGCTACACCTTC. It encodes CASSLVSQGVYGYTF.

V is TRBV20-1 and J is TRBJ2-3, with TRBD2 as a possible D gene (5 bases). The germline V and J ends were trimmed by 2 bases and 11 bases, with 14 bases remaining between them. This CDR3 has 12 residues. The germline CDR1 and CDR2 sequences are DFQATT and SNEGSKA (reference sequence). CDR3 coding DNA: TGCAGTGCTAGACGGGGAAACAATGAGCAGTATTTT. Its translation is CSARRGNNEQYF.

The chain uses TRBV7-3 and TRBJ2-1; D call uncertain. CDR1 is SGHTA, CDR2 FQGTGA, per germline. The CDR3 contains 14 residues. Trimming left V 5 bases short and J 3 bases short, with 11 bases between. DNA for the CDR3: TGTGCCAGCAGCCCCGGCATAAACTACAATGAGCAGTTCTTC. Its protein product is CASSPGINYNEQFF.

The CDR3 region is CASSLKDGRAYEQYF. The CDR3 DNA sequence: TGTGCCAGCAGTTTAAAGGACGGCAGAGCCTACGAGCAGTACTTC. This chain uses TRBV27 with TRBJ2-7; D is ambiguous. Germline V lookup: CDR1 MNHEY, CDR2 SMNVEV (reference sequence). There are 15 residues in the CDR3. Deletions cut 2 bases from V and 2 bases from J, with 13 bases between.